This record concerns one T cell receptor (beta chain) sequence. This record comes from a study of blood T cell repertoires in COVID-19. The CDR3 is 17 amino acids. The germline gives CDR1 SGDLS, CDR2 YYNGEE. V lost 4 bases to trimming and J lost 3 bases; unmatched junction nucleotides: 6. Profiled with immunoSEQ multiplex PCR; TCRdb holds only in-frame clones, not every one. This repertoire shows roughly 220,000 clones, around four fifths found once; its top ten account for about 15%. Participants were placed into cohorts based on the clinical history they reported. Resolution of symptoms, clearance, or two negative PCRs was present in recovered Cohort 3 donors.

The chain is built from TRBV9 and TRBJ2-3, with TRBD2 matching over 15 bases. The TCR comes from a man aged 40-49 years who had recovered from COVID-19. Sequencing used PBMCs or T cells enriched from blood (not recorded which). The CDR3 spells CASSTGTSGGRTDTQYF. The CDR3 region has the DNA TGTGCCAGCAGCACCGGGACTAGCGGGGGGAGGACAGATACGCAGTATTTT.